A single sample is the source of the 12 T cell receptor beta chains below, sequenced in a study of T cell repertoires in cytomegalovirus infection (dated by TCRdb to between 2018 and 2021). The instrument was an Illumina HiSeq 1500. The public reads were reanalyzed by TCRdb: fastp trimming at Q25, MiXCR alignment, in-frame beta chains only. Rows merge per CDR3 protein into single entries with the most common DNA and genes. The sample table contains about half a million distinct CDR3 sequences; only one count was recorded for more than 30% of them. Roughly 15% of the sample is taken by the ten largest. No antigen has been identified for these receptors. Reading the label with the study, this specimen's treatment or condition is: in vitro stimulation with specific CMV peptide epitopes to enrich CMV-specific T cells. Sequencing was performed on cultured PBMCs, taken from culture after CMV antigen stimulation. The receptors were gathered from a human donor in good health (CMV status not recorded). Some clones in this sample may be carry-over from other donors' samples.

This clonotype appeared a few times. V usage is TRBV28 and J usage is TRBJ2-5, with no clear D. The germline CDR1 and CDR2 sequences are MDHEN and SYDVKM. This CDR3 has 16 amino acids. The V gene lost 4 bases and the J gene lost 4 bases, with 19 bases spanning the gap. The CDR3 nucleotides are TGTGCCAGCAGTTCTTTGTGGCCCTTGGGAAGAGAGACCCAGTACTTC. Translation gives CASSSLWPLGRETQYF.

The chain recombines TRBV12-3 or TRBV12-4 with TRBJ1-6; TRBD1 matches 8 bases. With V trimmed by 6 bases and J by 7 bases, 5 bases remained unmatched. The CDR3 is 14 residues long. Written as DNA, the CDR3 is TGTGCCAGCAGCGTGGACAGGGCGAATTCACCCCTCCACTTT. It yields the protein CASSVDRANSPLHF.

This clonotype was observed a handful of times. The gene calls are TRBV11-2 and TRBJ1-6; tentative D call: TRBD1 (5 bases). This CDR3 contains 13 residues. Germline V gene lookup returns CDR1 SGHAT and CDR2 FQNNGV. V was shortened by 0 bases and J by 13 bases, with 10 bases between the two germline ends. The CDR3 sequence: CASSLDSRVPLHF. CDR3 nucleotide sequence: TGTGCCAGCAGCTTAGACTCCAGGGTTCCCCTCCACTTT.

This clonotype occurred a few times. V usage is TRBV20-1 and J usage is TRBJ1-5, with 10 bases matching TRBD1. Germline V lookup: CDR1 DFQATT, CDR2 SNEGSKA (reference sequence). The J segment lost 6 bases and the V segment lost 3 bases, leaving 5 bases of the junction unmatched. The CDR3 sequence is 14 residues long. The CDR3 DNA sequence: TGCAGTGCTAGTGCTCGGGACAGGGGTCAGCCCCAGCATTTT. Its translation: CSASARDRGQPQHF.

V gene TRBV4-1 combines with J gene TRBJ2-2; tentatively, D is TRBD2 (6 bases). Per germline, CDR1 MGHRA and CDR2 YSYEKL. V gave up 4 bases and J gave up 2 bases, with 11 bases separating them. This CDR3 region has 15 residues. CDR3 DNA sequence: TGCGCCAGCAGCCTGCTAGCGTCCAACACCGGGGAGCTGTTTTTT. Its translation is CASSLLASNTGELFF.

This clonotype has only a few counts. CDR3 DNA: TGTGCCAGCAGCTTAGCGACTGGAAACAGCCCCTACGAGCAGTACTTC. This codes for CASSLATGNSPYEQYF. The gene calls are TRBV7-6 and TRBJ2-7; D unclear. The CDR3 contains 16 residues. Between the trimmed V and J ends, which lost 0 bases and 2 bases, there was a span of 14 bases. Per germline, CDR1 SGHVS and CDR2 FNYEAQ.

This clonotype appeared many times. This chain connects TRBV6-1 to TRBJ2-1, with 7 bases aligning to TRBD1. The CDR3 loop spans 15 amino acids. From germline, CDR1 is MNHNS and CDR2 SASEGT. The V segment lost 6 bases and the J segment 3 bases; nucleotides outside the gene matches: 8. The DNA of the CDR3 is TGTGCCAGCAGCGCCGGGACAGTAGGCTACAATGAGCAGTTCTTC. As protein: CASSAGTVGYNEQFF.

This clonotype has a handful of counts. CDR3 coding DNA: TGTGCCAGCAGCTACCTACCGGGACAGGGCCTACGAGAGCAGTACTTC. Translation: CASSYLPGQGLREQYF. This chain joins TRBV7-9 and TRBJ2-7, with 9 bases identical to TRBD1. Germline V gene lookup returns CDR1 SEHNR and CDR2 FQNEAQ (reference sequence). CDR3 length: 16 residues. Losses at the gene ends were 4 bases for V and 7 bases for J; bases not matched to a gene: 14.

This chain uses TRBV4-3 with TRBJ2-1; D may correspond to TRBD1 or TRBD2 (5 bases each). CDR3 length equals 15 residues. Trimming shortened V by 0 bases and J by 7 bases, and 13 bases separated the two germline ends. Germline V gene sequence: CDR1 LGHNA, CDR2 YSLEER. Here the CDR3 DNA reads TGCGCCAGCAGCCAAGATGGGAGTTGGGGGAATGAGCAGTTCTTC. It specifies CASSQDGSWGNEQFF.

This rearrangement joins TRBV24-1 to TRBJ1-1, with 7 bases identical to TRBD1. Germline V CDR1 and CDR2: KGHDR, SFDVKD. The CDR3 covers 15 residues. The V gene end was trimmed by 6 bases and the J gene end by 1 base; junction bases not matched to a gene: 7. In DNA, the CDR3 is TGTGCCACCAGTCCCTCAGGGGGGCCGAACACTGAAGCTTTCTTT. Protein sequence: CATSPSGGPNTEAFF.

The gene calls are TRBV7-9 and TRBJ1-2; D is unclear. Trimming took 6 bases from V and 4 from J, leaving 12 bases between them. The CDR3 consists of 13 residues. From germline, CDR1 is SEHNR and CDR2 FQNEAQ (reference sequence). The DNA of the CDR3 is TGTGCCAGCAGTAAAGACATGGCCTATGGCTACACCTTC. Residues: CASSKDMAYGYTF.

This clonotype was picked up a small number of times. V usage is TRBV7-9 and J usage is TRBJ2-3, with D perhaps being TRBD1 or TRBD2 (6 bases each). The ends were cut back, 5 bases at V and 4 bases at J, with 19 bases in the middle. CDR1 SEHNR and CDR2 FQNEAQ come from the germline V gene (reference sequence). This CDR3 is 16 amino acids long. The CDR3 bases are TGTGCCAGCAGCGCACGGATGGGGGGCTTGGCAGATACGCAGTATTTT. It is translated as CASSARMGGLADTQYF.